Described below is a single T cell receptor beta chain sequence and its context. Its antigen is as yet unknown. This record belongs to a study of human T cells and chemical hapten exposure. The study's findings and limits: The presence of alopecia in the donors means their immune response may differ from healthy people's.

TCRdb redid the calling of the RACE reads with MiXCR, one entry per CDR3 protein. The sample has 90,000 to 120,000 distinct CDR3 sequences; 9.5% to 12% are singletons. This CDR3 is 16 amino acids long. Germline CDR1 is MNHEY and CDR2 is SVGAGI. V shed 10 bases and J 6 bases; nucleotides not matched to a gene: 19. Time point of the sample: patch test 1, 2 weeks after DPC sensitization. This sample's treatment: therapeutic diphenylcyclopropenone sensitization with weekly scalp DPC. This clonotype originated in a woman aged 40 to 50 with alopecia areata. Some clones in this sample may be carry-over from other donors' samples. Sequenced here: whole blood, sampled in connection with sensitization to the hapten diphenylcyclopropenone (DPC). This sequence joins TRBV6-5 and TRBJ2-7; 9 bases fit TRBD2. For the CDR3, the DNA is TGTGCCACCCCCGGGGCGGGAGGGCCCGACGTCTGCGAGCAGTACTTC. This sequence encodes CATPGAGGPDVCEQYF.